The 11 T cell receptor beta chains below come from one sample, sequenced in a study of blood T cell repertoires in COVID-19. This table comes from immunoSEQ multiplex PCR, and its TCRdb copy is limited to in-frame clones, with some not included. The profile shows a few hundred thousand clones, less than 90% of them singletons. Sequencing input: peripheral blood. These receptor sequences come from a man between 60 and 75 years old who had recovered from COVID-19.

The chain's CDR3 is CASSLWALNTEAFF. CDR3 bases: TGTGCCAGCAGCCTGTGGGCCCTGAACACTGAAGCTTTCTTT. The rearrangement uses TRBV5-5 and TRBJ1-1; D remains ambiguous. The ends were cut back, 4 bases at V and 0 bases at J, with 10 bases in the middle. The CDR3 runs 14 residues. CDR1 is SGHKS and CDR2 is YYEKEE in the germline V gene (reference sequence).

V and J are TRBV28 and TRBJ1-2; 8 positions match TRBD1. Trimming at V came to 7 bases and at J to 7 bases, leaving 8 bases not matched to a gene. This CDR3 has 13 amino acids. Germline V lookup: CDR1 MDHEN, CDR2 SYDVKM. CDR3 DNA: TGTGCCAGCAACCTTCAGGGGGCGGCTGGCTACACCTTC. Amino acids: CASNLQGAAGYTF.

This chain uses TRBV19 with TRBJ1-1; D ambiguous. V was clipped by 5 bases and J by 5 bases, with 12 bases between them. The CDR3 consists of 13 residues. CDR1 is LNHDA and CDR2 is SQIVND in the germline V gene (reference sequence). The CDR3 DNA follows: TGTGCCAGTAGTTCGTGGAGGAAGACTGAAGCTTTCTTT. It codes for CASSSWRKTEAFF.

The chain joins TRBV19 to TRBJ1-6; TRBD1 aligns across 11 bases. Germline V gene lookup returns CDR1 LNHDA and CDR2 SQIVND (reference sequence). V was pared by 3 bases and J by 10 bases, with 5 bases of the junction left unmatched. This CDR3 is 15 amino acids long. The CDR3, as DNA: TGTGCCAGTAGTATTGGACAGGGGGCGATCTCACCCCTCCACTTT. It yields the protein CASSIGQGAISPLHF.

This chain links TRBV6-5 with TRBJ2-4; possibly TRBD1 for D (6 bases). V was shortened by 4 bases and J by 0 bases, with 13 bases between the two germline ends. The germline V gene encodes CDR1 MNHEY and CDR2 SVGAGI. This CDR3 contains 16 residues. CDR3: CASSWEQGAAKNIQYF. DNA for the CDR3: TGTGCCAGCAGTTGGGAACAGGGTGCAGCCAAAAACATTCAGTACTTC.

This clone was picked up one time. The rearrangement links TRBV5-4 to TRBJ2-2, with 8 bases lining up with TRBD2. The germline CDR1 and CDR2 sequences are SGHNT and YYREEE (reference sequence). This CDR3 is built from 15 residues. The V segment lost 0 bases and the J segment 7 bases; nucleotides outside the gene matches: 5. CDR3 nucleotide sequence: TGTGCCAGCAGCTTGGTAGCGGGACGGAGCGGGGAGCTGTTTTTT. Protein product: CASSLVAGRSGELFF.

The chain combines TRBV3-1 (or the pseudogene TRBV3-2) with TRBJ2-3; 7 nucleotides agree with TRBD2. This CDR3 is built from 16 residues. Trimming removed 3 bases from V and 1 base from J; junction bases left unmatched: 7. CDR1 and CDR2 (germline): LGHDT, YNNKEL (reference sequence). The CDR3 protein is CASSHLMAGGTDTQYF. The CDR3 coding sequence is TGTGCCAGCAGCCATCTCATGGCGGGGGGCACAGATACGCAGTATTTT.

The J gene is TRBJ2-1, the V gene TRBV6-4; possible D gene TRBD2, 5 bases. The V and J ends lost 1 base and 6 bases respectively, with 10 bases between them. CDR3 size: 14 residues. Per germline, CDR1 MRHNA and CDR2 SNTAGT. The CDR3 DNA is TGTGCCAGCAGTGACTACGGACTCTCCAATGAGCAGTTCTTC. Amino acid sequence: CASSDYGLSNEQFF.

This chain joins TRBV11-2 and TRBJ2-7, with D unresolved. From germline, CDR1 is SGHAT and CDR2 FQNNGV. CDR3 length: 13 amino acids. V was clipped by 5 bases and J by 3 bases, with 11 bases between them. This CDR3 is CASSPQAYYEQYF. CDR3 DNA: TGTGCCAGCAGCCCCCAGGCTTACTACGAGCAGTACTTC.

The chain has TRBV27 and TRBJ1-1, with D possibly TRBD1 on 5 matching bases. Germline V gene data show CDR1 as MNHEY and CDR2 as SMNVEV (reference sequence). Between the trimmed V and J ends, which lost 7 bases and 3 bases, there was a span of 12 bases. The CDR3 spans 13 residues. The CDR3 here is CASIGTGYTEAFF. The CDR3 nucleotides read TGTGCCAGCATCGGGACTGGGTACACTGAAGCTTTCTTT.

The chain joins TRBV7-9 to TRBJ2-3; 8 positions agree with TRBD2. This CDR3 region has 18 residues. CDR1 is SEHNR, CDR2 FQNEAQ, per germline (reference sequence). V dropped 5 bases and J dropped 0; count of bases not matched to a gene: 13. The CDR3 nucleotides read TGTGCCAGCAGCCCCCCCGTGGGGGGCGGGGGGAGCACAGATACGCAGTATTTT. Amino acids: CASSPPVGGGGSTDTQYF.